The 13 T cell receptor beta chains below all came from one sample that was sequenced in a study of T cell changes during pregnancy in multiple sclerosis (dated by TCRdb to between 2018 and 2021). Libraries came from the immunoSEQ multiplex PCR assay. TCRdb provides this immuneACCESS table in a form limited to in-frame rearrangements. Some clones are lacking; in checked studies, under half of them reflect an unresolved V gene, and why the rest are absent is not known. This sample gives roughly 30,000 clones in total; approximately 89% of them show up just once. The ten largest account for roughly a tenth of the sample. The starting material was CD8+ T cells from peripheral blood mononuclear cells, obtained in the second trimester of pregnancy. The receptors originated from a female donor with multiple sclerosis, enrolled in a pregnancy study.

The chain is built from TRBV6-4 and TRBJ2-3; 13 bases agree with TRBD2. V gave up 3 bases and J gave up 5 bases; unmatched junction bases: 5. The CDR3 is 16 amino acids. Germline lookup yields CDR1 MRHNA and CDR2 SNTAGT. CDR3 residues: CASSETGTSGKDTQYF. CDR3 nucleotide sequence: TGTGCCAGCAGTGAAACCGGGACTAGCGGGAAAGATACGCAGTATTTT.

The rearrangement uses TRBV19 and TRBJ2-1; 7 nucleotides match TRBD1. Looked up from germline, CDR1 is LNHDA and CDR2 is SQIVND (reference sequence). The V segment lost 4 bases and the J segment 3 bases; nucleotides outside the gene matches: 9. The length of the CDR3 is 16 residues. DNA for the CDR3: TGTGCCAGTAGTACTAGGCCGGGACAGAACTACAATGAGCAGTTCTTC. It yields the protein CASSTRPGQNYNEQFF.

This clone was recorded only once. This chain connects TRBV27 to TRBJ2-7; 10 bases map to TRBD1. The CDR3 consists of 15 residues. V shed 0 bases, J shed 5 bases, and the junction held 4 bases outside the gene matches. Germline V gives CDR1 MNHEY, CDR2 SMNVEV (reference sequence). The CDR3 nucleotides are TGTGCCAGCAGTTTATCCTTGACAGGGGGCCACGAGCAGTACTTC. Amino acids: CASSLSLTGGHEQYF.

This chain uses TRBV5-6 with TRBJ2-7; 10 bases agree with TRBD2. This CDR3 spans 16 amino acids. CDR1 and CDR2 (germline): SGHDT, YYEEEE. Losses at the gene ends were 4 bases for V and 5 bases for J; bases not matched to a gene: 12. The CDR3 protein is CASSGGPSGSIHEQYF. Here the CDR3 DNA reads TGTGCCAGCAGCGGGGGGCCTAGCGGGAGCATACACGAGCAGTACTTC.

V gene TRBV27 combines with J gene TRBJ2-2; D ambiguous. V was cut by 5 bases and J by 5 bases, with 12 bases left in between. The CDR3 loop spans 14 amino acids. Per germline, CDR1 MNHEY and CDR2 SMNVEV (reference sequence). CDR3 DNA sequence: TGTGCCAGCAGTCCGCTCCCCAGGACCGGGGAGCTGTTTTTT. Its protein is CASSPLPRTGELFF.

CDR3 sequence: CAISEKGRATSGGGLREQFF. The CDR3 coding sequence is TGTGCCATCAGTGAGAAGGGGAGGGCGACTAGCGGGGGGGGACTGAGGGAGCAGTTCTTC. The rearrangement links TRBV10-3 to TRBJ2-1, with 14 bases aligning to TRBD2. The CDR3 consists of 20 residues. Trimming at V came to 2 bases and at J to 10 bases, leaving 19 bases not matched to a gene. Germline V CDR1 and CDR2: ENHRY, SYGVKD.

V gene TRBV4-1 combines with J gene TRBJ2-1; 16 nucleotides align to TRBD2. Germline values: CDR1 MGHRA, CDR2 YSYEKL. V was clipped by 6 bases and J by 7 bases; unmatched bases: 9. This CDR3 has 17 residues. The CDR3: CASSLTGTSGGVNEQFF. The CDR3 DNA reads TGCGCCAGCAGTCTCACCGGGACTAGCGGGGGGGTAAATGAGCAGTTCTTC.

This chain joins TRBV12-5 and TRBJ1-2; 8 bases map to TRBD1. This CDR3 comprises 12 residues. Trimming at V came to 5 bases and at J to 8 bases, leaving 4 bases not matched to a gene. The germline V gene encodes CDR1 LGHNT and CDR2 FRNRAP. As DNA, the CDR3 is TGTGCTAGTGGTACGACAGGGGAGGGCTACACCTTC. Its protein product is CASGTTGEGYTF. The full variable domain, its missing parts supplied by reference TRBV12-5 and TRBJ1-2, is DARVTQTPRHKVTEMGQEVTMRCQPILGHNTVFWYRQTMMQGLELLAYFRNRAPLDDSGMPKDRFSAEMPDATLATLKIQPSEPRDSAVYFCASGTTGEGYTFGSGTRLTVV.

The V and J genes are TRBV5-4 and TRBJ2-3, with D maybe TRBD2 (6 bases). Germline lookup yields CDR1 SGHNT and CDR2 YYREEE (reference sequence). CDR3 length: 16 amino acids. V lost 1 base to trimming and J lost 2 bases, with 14 bases between them. CDR3 region: CASSLRRETFTDTQYF. The CDR3, as DNA: TGTGCCAGCAGCTTGAGACGGGAGACATTCACAGATACGCAGTATTTT.

The V call is TRBV6-6, the J call TRBJ2-3; the D gene is possibly TRBD1 (5 bases). The germline gives CDR1 MNHNY, CDR2 SVGAGI (reference sequence). V was trimmed by 2 bases and J by 6 bases, leaving 18 bases between them. This CDR3 is 16 amino acids long. The CDR3 spells CASSYQSWQGADTQYF. CDR3 sequence (DNA): TGTGCCAGCAGTTACCAATCCTGGCAAGGGGCCGATACGCAGTATTTT.

The V gene is TRBV6-1, the J gene TRBJ2-1, with no clear D. This CDR3 is 14 amino acids long. Germline V gives CDR1 MNHNS, CDR2 SASEGT. The V end lost 6 bases, the J end lost 5 bases, and 14 bases lay between the germline ends. The CDR3 is CASSLPTRNNEQFF. The CDR3, as DNA: TGTGCCAGCAGCCTCCCAACTCGTAACAATGAGCAGTTCTTC.

The V and J genes are TRBV27 and TRBJ1-5, with a weak D call TRBD1 (6 bases). The CDR3 totals 15 residues. The V gene's germline CDR1 is MNHEY and CDR2 SMNVEV (reference sequence). V was trimmed by 5 bases and J by 7 bases, leaving 18 bases between them. The CDR3 reads CASSPIRGLGQPQHF. In DNA form, the CDR3 reads TGTGCCAGCAGTCCTATCAGGGGATTGGGGCAGCCCCAGCATTTT.

CDR3 amino acids: CASKEGANYGYTF. The CDR3 DNA sequence: TGTGCCAGCAAGGAGGGGGCCAACTATGGCTACACCTTC. The J gene is TRBJ1-2, the V gene TRBV2; 7 positions agree with TRBD1. Germline V gives CDR1 SNHLY, CDR2 FYNNEI. This CDR3 is built from 13 residues. Unmatched junction bases numbered 4, after V lost 7 bases and J lost 2 bases. Variable domain in full (rest from reference TRBV2 and TRBJ1-2): EPEVTQTPSHQVTQMGQEVILRCVPISNHLYFYWYRQILGQKVEFLVSFYNNEISEKSEIFDDQFSVERPDGSNFTLKIRSTKLEDSAMYFCASKEGANYGYTFGSGTRLTVV.